Below, one T cell receptor beta chain is given with its context. V was trimmed by 2 bases and J by 8 bases, leaving 18 bases between them. The CDR3 length is 15 residues. CDR1 is SGHAT, CDR2 FQNNGV, per germline. This record comes from a study of cytomegalovirus exposure and HLA in healthy donors. With 60 Vbeta and 13 Jbeta primers, the PCR was carried out. Authors' processing steps: A later analysis tallied 80 million or so unique TCR beta chains, some 10 million of them shared. Generated by immunoSEQ multiplex PCR, the TCRdb table keeps only in-frame clones and is missing some. V, J and clone size derive from that table, while D and trimming were established from the DNA sequence. The top ten hold roughly 7.4% of the sample, which has under 200,000 clones, around 79% seen once.

The clonotype originates from a male donor in good health and CMV-seropositive. V and J are TRBV11-2 and TRBJ1-2; no definite D call. Sequenced material: PBMCs. The CDR3 DNA follows: TGTGCCAGCAGCTTAAGTGACGCGAGGGAGAAGGGCTACACCTTC. This translates into CASSLSDAREKGYTF.